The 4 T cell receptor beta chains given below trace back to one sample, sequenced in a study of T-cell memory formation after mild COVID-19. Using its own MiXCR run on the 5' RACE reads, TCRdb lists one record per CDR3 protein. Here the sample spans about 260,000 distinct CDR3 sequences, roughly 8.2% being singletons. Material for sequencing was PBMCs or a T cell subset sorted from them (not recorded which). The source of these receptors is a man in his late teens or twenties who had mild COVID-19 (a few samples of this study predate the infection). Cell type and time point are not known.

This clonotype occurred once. The CDR3 DNA reads TGTGCCAGCAGTGGGTCCGGCGAGACCCAGTACTTC. Encoded protein: CASSGSGETQYF. This chain links TRBV2 with TRBJ2-5; D remains ambiguous. The germline CDR1 and CDR2 sequences are SNHLY and FYNNEI. This CDR3 is 12 amino acids long. Trimming took 4 bases from V and 5 from J, leaving 8 bases between them.

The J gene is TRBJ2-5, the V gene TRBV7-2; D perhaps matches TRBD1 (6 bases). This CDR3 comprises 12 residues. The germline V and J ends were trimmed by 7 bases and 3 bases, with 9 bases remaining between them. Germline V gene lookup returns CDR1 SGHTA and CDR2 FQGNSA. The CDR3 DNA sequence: TGTGCCAGCACCAAGGGGGAAGAGACCCAGTACTTC. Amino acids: CASTKGEETQYF.

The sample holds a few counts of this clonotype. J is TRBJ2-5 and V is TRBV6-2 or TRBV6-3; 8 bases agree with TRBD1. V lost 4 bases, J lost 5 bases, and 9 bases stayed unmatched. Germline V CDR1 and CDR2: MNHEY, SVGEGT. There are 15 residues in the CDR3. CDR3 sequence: CASSFVQGDRETQYF. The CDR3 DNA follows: TGTGCCAGCAGTTTTGTACAGGGGGATCGGGAGACCCAGTACTTC.

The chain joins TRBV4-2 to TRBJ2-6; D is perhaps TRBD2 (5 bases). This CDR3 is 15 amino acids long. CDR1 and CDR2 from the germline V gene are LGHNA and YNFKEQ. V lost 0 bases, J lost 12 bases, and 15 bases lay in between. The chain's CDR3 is CASSQDIGVGAVLTF. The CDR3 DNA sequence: TGTGCCAGCAGCCAAGATATCGGGGTTGGCGCCGTCCTGACTTTC.